Many counts were recorded for the clone carrying this T cell receptor (beta chain). Antigen: not known. The data derive from a study of T cells in Graves' hyperthyroidism and ophthalmopathy. About the research overall: Any treatment followed the collection of peripheral blood at initial diagnosis.

Overall study results and limits: Ophthalmopathy prediction by the model preceded onset by a median approximately 6.1 months.

The CDR3 sequence is 14 residues long. The ends were cut back, 4 bases at V and 4 bases at J, with 16 bases in the middle. Germline values: CDR1 DFQATT, CDR2 SNEGSKA (reference sequence). RNA transcripts yielded amplified TCR beta CDR3 regions. First-round RT-PCR of the TCR CDR3 relied on the HTBI primer set. TCRdb reprocessed the multiplex PCR reads via MiXCR and lists one record per CDR3 protein. Found here are approximately 380,000 distinct CDR3 sequences, about 18% of them singletons; the top ten hold 35% to 50%. The genes are TRBV20-1 and TRBJ2-5; D may match TRBD1 or TRBD2 (5 bases each). This receptor was identified in a man in his late teens or twenties with Graves' ophthalmopathy. The sample was blood. CDR3 region: CSAIRDLNLETQYF. The CDR3 DNA reads TGCAGTGCTATCCGGGACCTAAACTTAGAGACCCAGTACTTC.